The 27 T cell receptor beta chains listed next were all sequenced from one sample in a study of control samples from healthy donors and cancer patients (dated by TCRdb to 2019 to 2021). Libraries were built with the immunoSEQ multiplex PCR assay. Sourced from immuneACCESS, this table was stored by TCRdb with only in-frame sequences that have V and J called. A share of the clones is absent; for the studies checked, an unresolved V gene accounts for under half, and the remainder has no known explanation. Present in this sample are around 140,000 clones, roughly 94% of which were seen just once. The top ten clones comprise less than 15% of the sample. Sequenced input: blood. All receptors derive from a man in his forties in good health.

The rearrangement joins TRBV30 to TRBJ1-2; 11 bases are a match to TRBD1. CDR1 and CDR2 (germline): GTSNPN, SVGIG (reference sequence). V lost 4 bases and J lost 4; bases outside the gene matches: 8. The CDR3 is 15 residues long. The CDR3 nucleotides are TGTGCCTGGATCCCGGGACAGGGGGTTTCCTATGGCTACACCTTC. As protein: CAWIPGQGVSYGYTF. The full variable domain, in which reference TRBV30 and TRBJ1-2 provide the parts outside the CDR3, is SQTIHQWPATLVQPVGSPLSLECTVEGTSNPNLYWYRQAAGRGLQLLFYSVGIGQISSEVPQNLSASRPQDRQFILSSKKLLLSDSGFYLCAWIPGQGVSYGYTFGSGTRLTVV.

This chain links TRBV21-1 with TRBJ2-1; TRBD2, as called in the table, went unchecked against the DNA. TRBV21-1 represents a pseudogene. The CDR3 length is 15 residues. CDR3 sequence (DNA): TGTGCCAGCACCCAACTAGCGGGGGGGTACAATGAGCAGTTCTTC. This gives the protein CASTQLAGGYNEQFF.

V and J are TRBV6-6 and TRBJ1-2, with 11 bases aligning to TRBD1. Trimming cost V 5 bases and J 4 bases; bases outside gene matches: 15. In germline, CDR1 is MNHNY, CDR2 SVGAGI (reference sequence). The CDR3 length is 18 residues. This CDR3 is CASSPPGQGGRDPYGYTF. The DNA of the CDR3 is TGTGCCAGCAGTCCCCCGGGACAGGGGGGGAGAGATCCCTATGGCTACACCTTC.

The V and J genes are TRBV7-2 and TRBJ2-2, with 8 bases fitting TRBD1. The CDR3 is made up of 16 amino acids. Trimming removed 1 base from V and 1 base from J; junction bases left unmatched: 2. Per germline, CDR1 SGHTA and CDR2 FQGNSA. DNA of the CDR3: TGTGCCAGCAGCTTAGTAGGGACAGGGAACACCGGGGAGCTGTTTTTT. Translated: CASSLVGTGNTGELFF.

The chain is built from TRBV6-2 or TRBV6-3 and TRBJ2-3; a weak D match, TRBD2 (6 bases). Trimming took off 2 bases at V and 2 bases at J, with 17 bases between the two ends. CDR1 and CDR2 (germline): MNHEY, SVGEGT. The CDR3 spans 17 residues. CDR3 DNA: TGTGCCAGCAGTTACGGTATTCCGGACTACTCCACAGATACGCAGTATTTT. The encoded protein is CASSYGIPDYSTDTQYF.

This chain uses TRBV6-5 with TRBJ2-2; the D is unclear. This CDR3 is built from 11 residues. Germline CDR1 and CDR2: MNHEY and SVGAGI. V shed 7 bases and J shed 2 bases, with 2 bases lying between them. The CDR3 nucleotides are TGTGCCAGCACCAACACCGGGGAGCTGTTTTTT. Residues: CASTNTGELFF.

V is TRBV19 and J is TRBJ1-5, with 10 bases aligning to TRBD1. V lost 5 bases to trimming and J lost 5 bases; unmatched junction nucleotides: 3. The CDR3 extends over 14 amino acids. Germline V gene sequence: CDR1 LNHDA, CDR2 SQIVND (reference sequence). The DNA of the CDR3 is TGTGCCAGTAGTGTTGGACAGGGGGATCAGCCCCAGCATTTT. It encodes CASSVGQGDQPQHF.

The rearrangement joins TRBV25-1 to TRBJ2-7, with TRBD1 matching over 8 bases. CDR3 length: 15 amino acids. V lost 1 base and J lost 4; bases outside the gene matches: 6. From germline, CDR1 is MGHDK and CDR2 SYGVNS. CDR3 in DNA: TGTGCCAGCAGTGAATGGACAGGGAAAGTTTACGAGCAGTACTTC. It yields the protein CASSEWTGKVYEQYF.

The chain combines TRBV13 with TRBJ1-4; TRBD1 matches 9 bases. The CDR3 sequence is 15 residues long. V trimming: 5 bases; J trimming: 2 bases; junction bases outside the gene matches: 3. Germline V gene data show CDR1 as PRHDT and CDR2 as FYEKMQ (reference sequence). CDR3 sequence reads: CASSHRGLTNEKLFF. The CDR3 nucleotides read TGTGCCAGCAGCCACAGGGGGCTCACTAATGAAAAACTGTTTTTT.

On this clone: One end of the junction fails to match germline, which may point to a read error. The chain joins TRBV7-7 to TRBJ2-5; D is possibly TRBD1 (6 bases). Germline values: CDR1 SSHAT, CDR2 FNYEAQ (reference sequence). The CDR3 totals 17 residues. CDR3 loop: CASSLIGAGAGRETQYF. DNA of the CDR3: TGTGCTAGCAGCTTAATCGGGGCAGGGGCCGGTCGTGAGACCCAGTACTTC.

The V call is TRBV9, the J call TRBJ2-5; no clear D gene. CDR3 length: 13 amino acids. V was shortened by 3 bases and J by 2 bases, with 8 bases between the two germline ends. Germline V CDR1 and CDR2: SGDLS, YYNGEE. The CDR3 here is CASSAPTQETQYF. The CDR3 DNA reads as TGTGCCAGCAGCGCACCAACACAAGAGACCCAGTACTTC.

This chain joins TRBV24-1 and TRBJ2-3; 9 bases are shared with TRBD1. Germline CDR1 is KGHDR and CDR2 is SFDVKD. V lost 0 bases and J lost 2; bases outside the gene matches: 2. This CDR3 contains 16 residues. CDR3: CATSDLGQGPTDTQYF. Here the CDR3 DNA reads TGTGCCACCAGTGATTTGGGACAGGGGCCCACAGATACGCAGTATTTT.

The V call is TRBV11-2, the J call TRBJ2-3, with 11 bases aligning to TRBD2. This CDR3 is built from 15 residues. V dropped 1 base and J dropped 4; count of bases not matched to a gene: 1. Germline loops: CDR1 SGHAT, CDR2 FQNNGV. CDR3 sequence (DNA): TGTGCCAGCAGCTTAGCACTAGCGGGAGCAGATACGCAGTATTTT. Its protein is CASSLALAGADTQYF. The whole variable domain, filled in from reference TRBV11-2 and TRBJ2-3, reads EAGVAQSPRYKIIEKRQSVAFWCNPISGHATLYWYQQILGQGPKLLIQFQNNGVVDDSQLPKDRFSAERLKGVDSTLKIQPAKLEDSAVYLCASSLALAGADTQYFGPGTRLTVL.

This chain joins TRBV15 and TRBJ1-2; D may be TRBD1 (6 bases). The CDR3 extends over 18 amino acids. V was pared by 5 bases and J by 7 bases, with 29 bases between. From germline, CDR1 is LNHNV and CDR2 YYDKDF (reference sequence). In nucleotides, the CDR3 is TGTGCCACCAGCCTCACCCTGGGCGGGGGGGCCCGGAGCCGTGGCTACACCTTC. Protein product: CATSLTLGGGARSRGYTF.

The rearrangement links TRBV28 to TRBJ1-1; 7 positions agree with TRBD1. The germline CDR1 and CDR2 sequences are MDHEN and SYDVKM. Germline trimming cut 2 bases from V and 5 bases from J; bases unmatched to any gene: 8. The CDR3 is made up of 15 amino acids. CDR3 nucleotides: TGTGCCAGCAGTTTAGATGCCAGGGGGAAAACTGAAGCTTTCTTT. Translation gives CASSLDARGKTEAFF. The whole variable domain, remainder taken from reference TRBV28 and TRBJ1-1, is DVKVTQSSRYLVKRTGEKVFLECVQDMDHENMFWYRQDPGLGLRLIYFSYDVKMKEKGDIPEGYSVSREKKERFSLILESASTNQTSMYLCASSLDARGKTEAFFGQGTRLTVV.

The chain recombines TRBV6-2 or TRBV6-3 with TRBJ2-7; possibly TRBD2 for D (5 bases). Germline V gene sequence: CDR1 MNHEY, CDR2 SVGEGT. This CDR3 comprises 17 residues. The V and J ends lost 2 bases and 4 bases respectively, with 21 bases between them. The CDR3 sequence: CASSYMPSAAGVYEQYF. The CDR3 DNA follows: TGTGCCAGCAGTTACATGCCCAGCGCCGCCGGGGTTTACGAGCAGTACTTC.

The chain carries TRBV6-5 and TRBJ1-2; D may be TRBD1 (6 bases). The CDR3 is 15 residues long. V was shortened by 7 bases and J by 2 bases, with 17 bases between the two germline ends. Germline V CDR1 and CDR2: MNHEY, SVGAGI. CDR3 sequence (DNA): TGTGCCAGCAACTCTCGGACAGAGGGGAACTATGGCTACACCTTC. Amino acids: CASNSRTEGNYGYTF.

The chain is built from TRBV7-3 and TRBJ2-3; D possibly uses TRBD1 or TRBD2 (5 bases each). The ends were cut back, 6 bases at V and 2 bases at J, with 12 bases in the middle. Germline CDR1 is SGHTA and CDR2 is FQGTGA. The CDR3 is 14 residues long. The CDR3 region has the DNA TGTGCCAGCAGATTTTCAGGGACCACAGATACGCAGTATTTT. The encoded protein is CASRFSGTTDTQYF.

In its sample, this clone was seen once. This chain links TRBV9 with TRBJ1-4; weak D call: TRBD1 (6 bases). Germline CDR1 SGDLS, CDR2 YYNGEE. The V and J ends lost 2 bases and 3 bases respectively, with 11 bases between them. The CDR3 runs to 15 residues. The CDR3 bases are TGTGCCAGCAGCGTGCAGGGGATCTCTAATGAAAAACTGTTTTTT. Translation gives CASSVQGISNEKLFF.

In its sample, this clone was seen once. The chain carries TRBV30 and TRBJ2-1, with D tentatively TRBD2 (6 bases). In germline, CDR1 is GTSNPN, CDR2 SVGIG (reference sequence). CDR3 length equals 11 residues. V lost 3 bases and J 7 bases, leaving 7 bases between the germline ends. The CDR3 nucleotides read TGTGCCTGGAGAAGCGGGAATGAGCAGTTCTTC. This encodes CAWRSGNEQFF.

This chain links TRBV7-9 with TRBJ1-4; TRBD1 matches 10 bases. CDR1 and CDR2 (germline): SEHNR, FQNEAQ (reference sequence). After removal of 5 bases from V and 7 bases from J, the junction contained 10 bases not matched to a gene. The CDR3 spans 16 residues. CDR3 amino acids: CASSPPDRGLVEKLFF. CDR3 sequence (DNA): TGTGCCAGCAGCCCCCCCGACAGGGGGCTCGTTGAAAAACTGTTTTTT.

V and J are TRBV2 and TRBJ2-1; D not certain. With 3 bases removed from V and 8 bases from J, the gap between germline ends came to 14 bases. Germline CDR1 and CDR2: SNHLY and FYNNEI. The CDR3 runs to 14 residues. In DNA form, the CDR3 reads TGTGCCAGCAGTGATGGGCCAGGTGGGGATGAGCAGTTCTTC. Protein product: CASSDGPGGDEQFF.

The rearrangement links TRBV18 to TRBJ2-3; 8 nucleotides agree with TRBD2. Germline V lookup: CDR1 KGHSH, CDR2 LQKENI. The CDR3 sequence is 16 residues long. J was trimmed by 4 bases and V by 3 bases; bases with no gene match: 9. Here the CDR3 reads CASSPSGTSLADTQYF. CDR3 in DNA: TGTGCCAGCTCACCGTCCGGGACTAGTCTGGCAGATACGCAGTATTTT.

The V call is TRBV14, the J call TRBJ1-1; the D gene is possibly TRBD1 (5 bases). This CDR3 has 13 residues. Germline V gene sequence: CDR1 SGHDN, CDR2 FVKESK. Trimming took 3 bases from V and 7 from J, leaving 12 bases between them. CDR3: CASSQDRTFEAFF. The CDR3 DNA is TGTGCCAGCAGCCAGGACCGGACATTTGAAGCTTTCTTT.

The CDR3 here is CASREQSGLTQYF. CDR3 bases: TGTGCCAGCAGGGAACAATCGGGGTTAACGCAGTATTTT. This chain links TRBV7-2 with TRBJ2-3; D might be TRBD2 (5 bases). This CDR3 is 13 amino acids long. V dropped 6 bases and J dropped 9 bases, with 16 bases sitting between them. Germline CDR1 reads SGHTA; CDR2 reads FQGNSA.

The chain employs TRBV16 and TRBJ1-2; D remains unclear. The V gene's germline CDR1 is KGHSY and CDR2 FQNENV. V dropped 0 bases and J dropped 8 bases, with 13 bases sitting between them. This CDR3 contains 14 residues. The DNA of the CDR3 is TGTGCCAGCAGCCAATCGATGAGATTGCTGGGCTACACCTTC. Protein sequence: CASSQSMRLLGYTF. The complete variable domain, with remaining parts taken from reference TRBV16 and TRBJ1-2, reads GEEVAQTPKHLVRGEGQKAKLYCAPIKGHSYVFWYQQVLKNEFKFLISFQNENVFDETGMPKERFSAKCLPNSPCSLEIQATKLEDSAVYFCASSQSMRLLGYTFGSGTRLTVV.

The rearrangement links TRBV11-2 to TRBJ1-4; no firm D call. The ends were cut back, 0 bases at V and 4 bases at J, with 9 bases in the middle. The CDR3 consists of 15 residues. Germline CDR1 is SGHAT and CDR2 is FQNNGV. The CDR3 loop reads CASSLEGGNNEKLFF. CDR3 bases: TGTGCCAGCAGCTTAGAGGGAGGGAATAATGAAAAACTGTTTTTT.